What follows describes a single TCR beta chain. No antigen is known for it. The sample originates from a study of cytomegalovirus exposure and HLA in healthy donors. Whole-study findings and limits: As confirmed in vitro, three CMV-associated chains were specific for CMV antigens. For TCR beta chains, V- and J-gene trimming was later linked to a missense DCLRE1C variant.

The primer mix had 60 Vbeta and 13 Jbeta primers. Sequenced by immunoSEQ multiplex PCR; TCRdb stores in-frame clones only, minus some. The data show about 120,000 clones, with approximately 72% seen just once and approximately 30% held by the top ten. The CDR3 is made up of 14 amino acids. CDR1 is SQVTM and CDR2 is ANQGSEA in the germline V gene. Trimming removed 6 bases from V and 2 bases from J; junction bases left unmatched: 6. Sample: PBMCs. The V and J genes are TRBV29-1 and TRBJ2-5; TRBD1 agrees at 10 bases. The receptor's source is a man aged 55 to 70 in good health and CMV-seropositive. In DNA, the CDR3 is TGCAGCGTCTGGACAGGGGGTGTTCAAGAGACCCAGTACTTC. It specifies CSVWTGGVQETQYF.